This TCR beta chain is drawn from a study of cytomegalovirus exposure and HLA in healthy donors. With 60 Vbeta and 13 Jbeta primers, the PCR was carried out. Sequencing used immunoSEQ multiplex PCR; TCRdb keeps in-frame clones, though not all of them. Among approximately 150,000 clones, roughly 73% were seen once, and the ten largest hold approximately 3.2%. Study observations and caveats: The study put about 180 TCR beta chains on its list as cytomegalovirus-associated. Presence/absence analyses assumed roughly uniform sequencing depth across donors, which may not hold. Upon later analysis, TCR association rates were observed to vary by HLA locus, being highest for DRB1 and lowest for HLA-C.

The CDR3 is 13 residues long. Germline CDR1 and CDR2: SGHRS and YFSETQ. Trimming removed 6 bases at V and 0 bases at J, with 9 bases between. A remark on this clone: Its antigen is undetermined.

The sequence was collected from a man aged 40-50 years in good health and CMV-seronegative. Sample: PBMCs. This rearrangement joins TRBV5-1 to TRBJ1-1; D ambiguous. This CDR3 is CASNSVLNTEAFF. The CDR3 DNA sequence: TGCGCCAGCAACTCTGTACTGAACACTGAAGCTTTCTTT.